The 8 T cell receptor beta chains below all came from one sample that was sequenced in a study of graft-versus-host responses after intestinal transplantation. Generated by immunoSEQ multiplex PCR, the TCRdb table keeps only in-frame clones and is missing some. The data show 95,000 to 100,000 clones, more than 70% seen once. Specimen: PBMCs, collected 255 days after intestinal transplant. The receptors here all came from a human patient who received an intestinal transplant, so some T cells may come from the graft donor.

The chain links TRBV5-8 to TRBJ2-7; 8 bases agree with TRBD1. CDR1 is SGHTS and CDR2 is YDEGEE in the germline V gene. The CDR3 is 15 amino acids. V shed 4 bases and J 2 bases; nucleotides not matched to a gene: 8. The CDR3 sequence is CASSIGQGWAYEQYF. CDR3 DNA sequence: TGTGCCAGCAGCATTGGACAGGGCTGGGCCTACGAGCAGTACTTC.

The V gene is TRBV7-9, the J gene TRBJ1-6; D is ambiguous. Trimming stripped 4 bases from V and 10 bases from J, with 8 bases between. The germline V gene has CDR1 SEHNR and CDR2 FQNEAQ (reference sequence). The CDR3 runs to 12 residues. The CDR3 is CASSSMESPLHF. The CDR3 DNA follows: TGTGCCAGCAGCTCCATGGAATCACCCCTCCACTTT.

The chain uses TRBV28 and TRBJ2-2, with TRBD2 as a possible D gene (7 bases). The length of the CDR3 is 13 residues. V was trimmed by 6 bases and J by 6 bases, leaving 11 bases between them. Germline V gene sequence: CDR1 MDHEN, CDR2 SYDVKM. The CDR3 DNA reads TGTGCCAGCAGCCAAGGGGGGGCCGGGGAGCTGTTTTTT. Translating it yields CASSQGGAGELFF. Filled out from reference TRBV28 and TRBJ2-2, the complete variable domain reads DVKVTQSSRYLVKRTGEKVFLECVQDMDHENMFWYRQDPGLGLRLIYFSYDVKMKEKGDIPEGYSVSREKKERFSLILESASTNQTSMYLCASSQGGAGELFFGEGSRLTVL.

The CDR3 DNA reads as TGCGCCAGCAGCTTGGACGGGCCTAACTATGGCTACACCTTC. It codes for CASSLDGPNYGYTF. V gene TRBV5-1 combines with J gene TRBJ1-2; unclear D gene. CDR3 length: 14 residues. The germline V gene encodes CDR1 SGHRS and CDR2 YFSETQ. V was clipped by 0 bases and J by 0 bases, with 6 bases between them.

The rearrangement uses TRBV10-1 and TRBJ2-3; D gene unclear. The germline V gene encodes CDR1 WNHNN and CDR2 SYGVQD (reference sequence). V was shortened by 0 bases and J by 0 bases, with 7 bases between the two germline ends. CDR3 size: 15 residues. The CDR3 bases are TGCGCCAGCAGTGAGTCCAGCGTCAGCACAGATACGCAGTATTTT. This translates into CASSESSVSTDTQYF.

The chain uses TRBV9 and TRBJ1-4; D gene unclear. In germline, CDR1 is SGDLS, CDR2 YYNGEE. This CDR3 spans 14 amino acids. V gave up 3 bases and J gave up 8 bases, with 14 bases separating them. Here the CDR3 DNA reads TGTGCCAGCAGCGGAGGAGGGATCGGGGAAAAACTGTTTTTT. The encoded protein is CASSGGGIGEKLFF.

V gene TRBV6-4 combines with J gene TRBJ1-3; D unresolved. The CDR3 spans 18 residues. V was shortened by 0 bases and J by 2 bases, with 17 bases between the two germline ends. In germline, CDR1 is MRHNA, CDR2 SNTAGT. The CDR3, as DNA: TGTGCCAGCAGTGACTCGATCCCGGGCGCCGCGCCTGGAAACACCATATATTTT. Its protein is CASSDSIPGAAPGNTIYF.

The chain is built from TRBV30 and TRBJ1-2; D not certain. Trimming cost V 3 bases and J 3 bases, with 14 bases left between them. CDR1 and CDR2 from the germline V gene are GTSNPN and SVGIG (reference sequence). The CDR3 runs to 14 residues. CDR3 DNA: TGTGCCTGGAGCCCAGCGCTCTACTACTATGGCTACACCTTC. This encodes CAWSPALYYYGYTF.